This entry lists 25 T cell receptor beta chains sequenced from one sample in a study of OX40 agonist ivuxolimab in advanced cancers. Clones were read by immunoSEQ multiplex PCR, and TCRdb kept only the in-frame ones, dropping some. The data hold more than 75,000 clones, with approximately 91% observed a single time. This specimen was CD4+ or CD8+ T cells sorted from blood, taken in a trial of the OX40 agonist ivuxolimab. These receptors were collected from an adult with an advanced solid tumor such as melanoma, head and neck, liver or kidney cancer.

This chain joins TRBV18 and TRBJ1-4, with 7 nucleotides matching TRBD1. Looked up from germline, CDR1 is KGHSH and CDR2 is LQKENI. CDR3 size: 14 residues. After removal of 2 bases from V and 6 bases from J, the junction contained 3 bases not matched to a gene. CDR3 protein: CASSPSRGDEKLFF. CDR3 sequence (DNA): TGTGCCAGCTCACCAAGCAGGGGGGATGAAAAACTGTTTTTT.

To note about this clone: This specimen includes other DNA sequences encoding the same CDR3. The rearrangement links TRBV6-5 to TRBJ1-1; D not resolved. Trimming cost V 0 bases and J 1 base, with 3 bases left between them. Germline values: CDR1 MNHEY, CDR2 SVGAGI. CDR3 length equals 13 residues. The CDR3 DNA sequence: TGTGCCAGCAGTTACTCAAGGAACACTGAAGCTTTCTTT. Amino acids: CASSYSRNTEAFF.

This chain connects TRBV11-2 to TRBJ2-5; 9 nucleotides line up with TRBD1. This CDR3 has 16 amino acids. Trimming cost V 0 bases and J 2 bases; bases outside gene matches: 4. Germline CDR1 and CDR2: SGHAT and FQNNGV. Here the CDR3 DNA reads TGTGCCAGCAGCTTAGATCTTGGACAGGGGCAAGAGACCCAGTACTTC. Translating it yields CASSLDLGQGQETQYF. Full variable domain (missing parts from reference TRBV11-2 and TRBJ2-5): EAGVAQSPRYKIIEKRQSVAFWCNPISGHATLYWYQQILGQGPKLLIQFQNNGVVDDSQLPKDRFSAERLKGVDSTLKIQPAKLEDSAVYLCASSLDLGQGQETQYFGPGTRLLVL.

The chain couples TRBV30 to TRBJ2-1, with D perhaps TRBD2 (6 bases). This CDR3 has 15 amino acids. CDR1 is GTSNPN, CDR2 SVGIG, per germline (reference sequence). The V end lost 0 bases, the J end lost 3 bases, and 12 bases lay between the germline ends. The CDR3 sequence: CAWSVRGGIYNEQFF. The DNA for the CDR3 is TGTGCCTGGAGTGTACGAGGCGGGATCTACAATGAGCAGTTCTTC.

This clone was seen just once. V is TRBV19 and J is TRBJ2-1; 12 bases are shared with TRBD2. The CDR3 loop spans 15 amino acids. V was pared by 7 bases and J by 6 bases, with 7 bases of the junction left unmatched. CDR1 and CDR2 from the germline V gene are LNHDA and SQIVND (reference sequence). The CDR3 region is CASTPTSGRVNEQFF. The DNA for the CDR3 is TGTGCCAGTACCCCGACTAGCGGGAGAGTCAATGAGCAGTTCTTC.

As DNA, the CDR3 is TGTGCCAGCAGCTTTGCTAGCGGGGCCTACAATGAGCAGTTCTTC. It codes for CASSFASGAYNEQFF. The chain is built from TRBV7-9 and TRBJ2-1; 9 nucleotides line up with TRBD2. The V gene's germline CDR1 is SEHNR and CDR2 FQNEAQ (reference sequence). CDR3 length: 15 residues. V was clipped by 3 bases and J by 2 bases; unmatched bases: 2. Filled out from reference TRBV7-9 and TRBJ2-1, the complete variable domain reads DTGVSQNPRHKITKRGQNVTFRCDPISEHNRLYWYRQTLGQGPEFLTYFQNEAQLEKSRLLSDRFSAERPKGSFSTLEIQRTEQGDSAMYLCASSFASGAYNEQFFGPGTRLTVL.

The chain has TRBV6-1 and TRBJ1-5, with 8 bases fitting TRBD1. CDR1 and CDR2 (germline): MNHNS, SASEGT. V lost 11 bases to trimming and J lost 5 bases; unmatched junction nucleotides: 8. The CDR3 runs 13 residues. CDR3 sequence (DNA): TGTGCCTCCCAGGACAGGGAAGATCAGCCCCAGCATTTT. Translated, it gives CASQDREDQPQHF.

V gene TRBV2 combines with J gene TRBJ2-5, with 9 bases matching TRBD2. The CDR3 consists of 17 residues. V was clipped by 3 bases and J by 7 bases; unmatched bases: 15. Germline V CDR1 and CDR2: SNHLY, FYNNEI. CDR3 sequence: CASSEGMTAGGSRTQYF. CDR3 nucleotides: TGTGCCAGCAGTGAGGGTATGACAGCGGGAGGCTCTAGGACCCAGTACTTC.

This clone was recorded at least ten times. At the DNA level, this CDR3 is encoded by other sequences in the same sample as well. V usage is TRBV6-4 and J usage is TRBJ1-1; unclear D gene. This CDR3 is 13 amino acids long. Germline CDR1 MRHNA, CDR2 SNTAGT. V was clipped by 2 bases and J by 1 base, with 5 bases between them. The CDR3 here is CASSDQPNTEAFF. In DNA, the CDR3 is TGTGCCAGCAGTGACCAGCCGAACACTGAAGCTTTCTTT.

This chain links TRBV5-4 with TRBJ2-7; 11 positions match TRBD2. Trimming removed 4 bases from V and 2 bases from J; junction bases left unmatched: 5. The CDR3 length is 15 residues. Germline CDR1 SGHNT, CDR2 YYREEE (reference sequence). The CDR3 here is CASSPGTSGPYEQYV. The CDR3 nucleotides read TGTGCCAGCAGCCCCGGGACTAGCGGACCCTACGAGCAGTACGTC.

V and J are TRBV18 and TRBJ1-2; no clear D. Germline-derived CDR1 and CDR2 are KGHSH and LQKENI. With 0 bases removed from V and 8 bases from J, the gap between germline ends came to 13 bases. The CDR3 spans 14 residues. The CDR3 sequence: CASSPPTGFWGYTF. DNA for the CDR3: TGTGCCAGCTCACCACCGACCGGGTTTTGGGGCTACACCTTC.

The rearrangement links TRBV4-2 to TRBJ2-1; 10 nucleotides match TRBD2. CDR1 and CDR2 (germline): LGHNA, YNFKEQ. The CDR3 is made up of 17 amino acids. V trimming: 3 bases; J trimming: 2 bases; junction bases outside the gene matches: 7. The CDR3 region is CASSQPGLAETYNEQFF. In nucleotides, the CDR3 is TGTGCCAGCAGCCAGCCTGGACTAGCGGAGACCTACAATGAGCAGTTCTTC.

The chain is built from TRBV7-9 and TRBJ2-5, with TRBD2 identical over 10 bases. The CDR3 totals 15 residues. The V segment lost 3 bases and the J segment 2 bases; nucleotides outside the gene matches: 3. CDR1 and CDR2 (germline): SEHNR, FQNEAQ (reference sequence). The CDR3 nucleotides are TGTGCCAGCAGCTTTGGACTAGCGGAACAAGAGACCCAGTACTTC. This translates into CASSFGLAEQETQYF. Based on the CDR3 plus reference TRBV7-9 and TRBJ2-5, the full variable domain is DTGVSQNPRHKITKRGQNVTFRCDPISEHNRLYWYRQTLGQGPEFLTYFQNEAQLEKSRLLSDRFSAERPKGSFSTLEIQRTEQGDSAMYLCASSFGLAEQETQYFGPGTRLLVL.

The rearrangement links TRBV9 to TRBJ2-5; possible D gene TRBD1, 6 bases. Germline V CDR1 and CDR2: SGDLS, YYNGEE. V dropped 4 bases and J dropped 4 bases, with 11 bases sitting between them. The CDR3 covers 13 residues. The CDR3 DNA reads as TGTGCCAGCAGCCCTGGGACATCAGAGACCCAGTACTTC. Protein: CASSPGTSETQYF.

This clone came up once. The chain links TRBV10-2 to TRBJ1-1, with TRBD1 identical over 7 bases. Germline CDR1 reads WSHSY; CDR2 reads SAAADI. The V and J ends lost 2 bases and 4 bases, in that order; junction bases with no gene match: 1. The CDR3 sequence is 13 residues long. This chain's CDR3 is CASSEDRVTEAFF. CDR3 nucleotide sequence: TGCGCCAGCAGTGAGGACAGGGTCACTGAAGCTTTCTTT.

The V call is TRBV6-6, the J call TRBJ2-3, with 9 positions matching TRBD2. V shed 10 bases, J shed 0 bases, and the junction held 2 bases outside the gene matches. This CDR3 spans 13 amino acids. CDR1 is MNHNY, CDR2 SVGAGI, per germline (reference sequence). The CDR3 reads CATSGASTDTQYF. The CDR3 nucleotides read TGTGCCACTAGCGGGGCTAGCACAGATACGCAGTATTTT.

The chain combines TRBV6-5 with TRBJ1-4; TRBD1 might be the D (6 bases). Trimming stripped 0 bases from V and 3 bases from J, with 8 bases between. The length of the CDR3 is 15 residues. Germline assignment: CDR1 MNHEY and CDR2 SVGAGI. The CDR3 sequence: CASSYSAGANEKLFF. CDR3 DNA: TGTGCCAGCAGTTACTCGGCAGGGGCTAATGAAAAACTGTTTTTT.

J is TRBJ2-1 and V is TRBV6-1; the match to TRBD1 covers 11 bases. Germline V gene lookup returns CDR1 MNHNS and CDR2 SASEGT. The CDR3 is 15 residues long. V was pared by 6 bases and J by 11 bases, with 12 bases of the junction left unmatched. CDR3 DNA: TGTGCCAGCAGGGACAGGGGGCTTGGGGGAAGGCAGCAGTTCTTC. This sequence encodes CASRDRGLGGRQQFF.

V is TRBV9 and J is TRBJ2-3; 7 positions match TRBD2. The V gene's germline CDR1 is SGDLS and CDR2 YYNGEE. The ends lost 4 bases at V and 2 bases at J; junction bases unmatched: 7. The CDR3 is 15 amino acids. In nucleotides, the CDR3 is TGTGCCAGCAGCTTAGCGGGCCTCAACACAGATACGCAGTATTTT. Translated: CASSLAGLNTDTQYF.

The chain couples TRBV25-1 to TRBJ2-2; 11 positions match TRBD2. Losses at the gene ends were 6 bases for V and 5 bases for J; bases not matched to a gene: 8. The CDR3 spans 16 residues. Germline CDR1 MGHDK, CDR2 SYGVNS. CDR3 nucleotides: TGTGCCAGCAGGGGGCGGACTAGCGGGCTGACCGGGGAGCTGTTTTTT. This sequence encodes CASRGRTSGLTGELFF.

The chain combines TRBV5-1 with TRBJ1-1; D is undetermined. The length of the CDR3 is 13 residues. Germline V gene lookup returns CDR1 SGHRS and CDR2 YFSETQ. V was cut by 6 bases and J by 1 base, with 10 bases left in between. CDR3 loop: CASTLGWNTEAFF. The CDR3 coding sequence is TGCGCCAGCACATTGGGCTGGAACACTGAAGCTTTCTTT.

To note about this clone: Other DNA sequences in the sample encode the same CDR3. This chain connects TRBV4-1 to TRBJ2-1; 13 bases are a match to TRBD2. This CDR3 comprises 16 residues. After removal of 1 base from V and 4 bases from J, the junction contained 1 base not matched to a gene. The V gene's germline CDR1 is MGHRA and CDR2 YSYEKL. CDR3 in amino acids: CASSQGTSGSYNEQFF. The CDR3 coding sequence is TGCGCCAGCAGCCAAGGGACTAGCGGGAGTTACAATGAGCAGTTCTTC.

This rearrangement joins TRBV7-3 to TRBJ2-3; TRBD2 agrees at 8 bases. Germline CDR1 SGHTA, CDR2 FQGTGA. The CDR3 length is 16 residues. J gave up 4 bases and V 0 bases, and 6 bases lay outside the gene matches. CDR3 DNA: TGTGCCAGCAGCTTAACTAGCGGGATCGGGGCAGATACGCAGTATTTT. Amino acids: CASSLTSGIGADTQYF.

This rearrangement joins TRBV5-1 to TRBJ2-1, with TRBD2 matching 15 bases. The CDR3 has 16 amino acids. V lost 3 bases, J lost 7 bases, and 5 bases stayed unmatched. Germline V CDR1 and CDR2: SGHRS, YFSETQ. CDR3 nucleotides: TGCGCCAGCAGCTCGGGACTAGCGGGAGGAGGGAATGAGCAGTTCTTC. Protein product: CASSSGLAGGGNEQFF.

The chain has TRBV6-5 and TRBJ1-2; TRBD1 matches at 8 bases. The trim removed 4 bases at V and 2 bases at J, leaving 6 bases unmatched. The CDR3 has 15 residues. Germline V gene data show CDR1 as MNHEY and CDR2 as SVGAGI. In DNA, the CDR3 is TGTGCCAGCAGTTCCATGTGGACAGGGAACTATGGCTACACCTTC. Translated, it gives CASSSMWTGNYGYTF.